Here is one T cell receptor (beta chain) with its context. The antigen is unknown. The data derive from a study of T-cell memory formation after mild COVID-19. About the research overall: Clusters were largely donor specific. Study-wide points: There was a balanced CD4/CD8 profile in clones contracting day 15 to 85, and later expanders leaned CD4+. Researchers could not confirm that second-wave clones peaking on day 37 targeted SARS-CoV-2.

Germline CDR1 reads GTSNPN; CDR2 reads SVGIG (reference sequence). This CDR3 has 13 amino acids. Between the trimmed V and J ends, which lost 2 bases and 7 bases, there was a span of 15 bases. One entry per CDR3 protein, called by TCRdb with MiXCR from the 5' RACE reads. The sample includes about 350,000 distinct CDR3 sequences, over 25% of them seen just once. This sequence was found in an adult woman who had mild COVID-19 (a few samples of this study predate the infection). Cell type and time point are not known. Sequenced: PBMCs or a T cell subset sorted from them (not recorded which). The gene calls are TRBV30 and TRBJ2-7; maybe TRBD2 (6 bases). CDR3 DNA sequence: TGTGCCTGGAGTCGTAACCGGAGGGGAGAGCAGTACTTC. Residues: CAWSRNRRGEQYF.